This paragraph covers one T cell receptor beta chain sequence. Its antigen is unknown. Assay used: immunoSEQ multiplex PCR; TCRdb lists only in-frame clones, some missing. Of around 90,000 clones listed, approximately 86% are singletons. The entry originates in a study of T cell repertoires and HLA-DP antigens. CD4+ T cells, purified by negative selection, averaged 97.7% purity. Sequenced input: CD4+ T cells from PBMCs. The TCR was taken from a man over 45 in good health and CMV-seronegative.

CDR3 amino acids: CASSRTGGNEKLFF. DNA of the CDR3: TGCGCCAGCAGCCGAACAGGGGGGAATGAAAAACTGTTTTTT. This chain uses TRBV5-1 with TRBJ1-4, with 8 bases identical to TRBD1. Germline V CDR1 and CDR2: SGHRS, YFSETQ. The CDR3 is made up of 14 amino acids. Trimming at V came to 4 bases and at J to 5 bases, leaving 4 bases not matched to a gene.